The next 28 T cell receptor beta chains were all read from a single sample in a study of blood T cell repertoires in COVID-19. Assay used: immunoSEQ multiplex PCR; TCRdb lists only in-frame clones, some missing. The profile covers tens of thousands of clones, with 65% to 90% appearing a single time and 5.5% to 7% taken by the ten largest. Sequencing input: peripheral blood. Receptor source: an older man with COVID-19, enrolled during active disease.

This sequence joins TRBV7-2 and TRBJ2-7; D is perhaps TRBD2 (6 bases). Germline assignment: CDR1 SGHTA and CDR2 FQGNSA. This CDR3 is built from 14 residues. Trimming pared 5 bases from V and 7 bases from J, leaving 18 bases between. The DNA for the CDR3 is TGTGCCAGCAGCCATGGGGGGTCCCCTAGGGAGCAGTACTTC. Translating gives CASSHGGSPREQYF.

A few counts support this clone. The chain has TRBV12-5 and TRBJ1-4; D unresolved. This CDR3 has 13 amino acids. Germline CDR1 and CDR2: LGHNT and FRNRAP. Trimming stripped 6 bases from V and 1 base from J, with 6 bases between. Here the CDR3 reads CASGPRTNEKLFF. The CDR3 bases are TGTGCTAGTGGCCCCAGAACTAATGAAAAACTGTTTTTT.

This clone came up once. The J gene is TRBJ2-6, the V gene TRBV4-2; perhaps TRBD1 as D (6 bases). Germline assignment: CDR1 LGHNA and CDR2 YNFKEQ. Deletions cut 3 bases from V and 1 base from J, with 10 bases between. The CDR3 loop spans 16 amino acids. The CDR3, as DNA: TGTGCCAGCAGCCAGTCAGGGGCTTCTGGGGCCAACGTCCTGACTTTC. It yields the protein CASSQSGASGANVLTF.

The chain uses TRBV9 and TRBJ1-4; 8 positions agree with TRBD1. Germline V gene sequence: CDR1 SGDLS, CDR2 YYNGEE. The CDR3 is made up of 16 amino acids. J was trimmed by 6 bases and V by 0 bases; bases with no gene match: 7. The CDR3 protein is CASSVAGGQEYEKLFF. The CDR3, as DNA: TGTGCCAGCAGCGTAGCGGGGGGACAGGAGTATGAAAAACTGTTTTTT.

The chain links TRBV5-1 to TRBJ1-2; a weak D match, TRBD1 (6 bases). Germline values: CDR1 SGHRS, CDR2 YFSETQ. V was clipped by 0 bases and J by 4 bases, with 13 bases between them. This CDR3 is 15 amino acids long. CDR3 sequence (DNA): TGCGCCAGCAGCTTGGGACTGACAGGTTTCTATGGCTACACCTTC. The encoded protein is CASSLGLTGFYGYTF.

The gene calls are TRBV2 and TRBJ2-2, with D tentatively TRBD1 (5 bases). Germline lookup yields CDR1 SNHLY and CDR2 FYNNEI. V shed 6 bases and J shed 5 bases, with 13 bases lying between them. The CDR3 loop spans 14 amino acids. CDR3 sequence: CASRTDSGTGELFF. CDR3 sequence (DNA): TGTGCCAGCAGGACAGATTCTGGAACCGGGGAGCTGTTTTTT.

This chain joins TRBV18 and TRBJ1-4; the match to TRBD1 covers 7 bases. CDR3 length: 14 residues. J gave up 8 bases and V 4 bases, and 7 bases lay outside the gene matches. CDR1 and CDR2 (germline): KGHSH, LQKENI. The CDR3: CASSRQGRGEKLFF. For the CDR3, the DNA is TGTGCCAGCTCACGACAGGGCAGAGGAGAAAAACTGTTTTTT.

The rearrangement joins TRBV28 to TRBJ1-5, with D possibly matching TRBD1 (5 bases). V was cut by 2 bases and J by 2 bases, with 19 bases left in between. CDR1 is MDHEN and CDR2 is SYDVKM in the germline V gene. The length of the CDR3 is 18 residues. The CDR3 DNA reads TGTGCCAGCAGTTTACGGCCGGGACTCAAAAAGGGCAATCAGCCCCAGCATTTT. Translating gives CASSLRPGLKKGNQPQHF.

V is TRBV6-5 and J is TRBJ2-2; 7 bases are shared with TRBD1. The CDR3 runs to 15 residues. CDR1 is MNHEY, CDR2 SVGAGI, per germline. The V segment lost 6 bases and the J segment 5 bases; nucleotides outside the gene matches: 9. The CDR3 sequence: CASRPGTDSTGELFF. CDR3 nucleotide sequence: TGTGCCAGCAGACCCGGGACAGACTCTACCGGGGAGCTGTTTTTT.

The rearrangement links TRBV2 to TRBJ1-4; D gene uncertain. Between the trimmed V and J ends, which lost 6 bases and 6 bases, there was a span of 14 bases. CDR3 length equals 14 residues. Germline V gene sequence: CDR1 SNHLY, CDR2 FYNNEI. Here the CDR3 DNA reads TGTGCCAGCAGCGAGTCTCAGGAGGATGAAAAACTGTTTTTT. It encodes CASSESQEDEKLFF.

The chain has TRBV19 and TRBJ2-5; no reliable D call. The CDR3 totals 13 residues. V was shortened by 7 bases and J by 5 bases, with 14 bases between the two germline ends. Germline CDR1 reads LNHDA; CDR2 reads SQIVND (reference sequence). CDR3 protein: CASNTGNGETQYF. The DNA for the CDR3 is TGTGCCAGTAATACGGGTAACGGGGAGACCCAGTACTTC.

This clone was observed a single time. The chain is built from TRBV9 and TRBJ1-1, with TRBD1 matching over 8 bases. V shed 4 bases and J 0 bases; nucleotides not matched to a gene: 11. In germline, CDR1 is SGDLS, CDR2 YYNGEE. The CDR3 spans 17 residues. CDR3 DNA: TGTGCCAGCAGCCGCGACAGGGGCTTATGGATGAACACTGAAGCTTTCTTT. It specifies CASSRDRGLWMNTEAFF. Variable domain in full (rest from reference TRBV9 and TRBJ1-1): DSGVTQTPKHLITATGQRVTLRCSPRSGDLSVYWYQQSLDQGLQFLIQYYNGEERAKGNILERFSAQQFPDLHSELNLSSLELGDSALYFCASSRDRGLWMNTEAFFGQGTRLTVV.

This clone was observed a single time. The chain couples TRBV6-1 to TRBJ1-1, with TRBD1 matching over 7 bases. CDR1 and CDR2 (germline): MNHNS, SASEGT. Unmatched junction bases numbered 9, after V lost 1 base and J lost 1 base. This CDR3 is 17 amino acids long. The CDR3 DNA is TGTGCCAGCAGTGAAGAGGTTCGGTCAGGGGGGAACACTGAAGCTTTCTTT. This sequence encodes CASSEEVRSGGNTEAFF.

J is TRBJ1-2 and V is TRBV19, with 7 bases aligning to TRBD1. After removal of 8 bases from V and 9 bases from J, the junction contained 15 bases not matched to a gene. Germline values: CDR1 LNHDA, CDR2 SQIVND (reference sequence). The CDR3 consists of 14 residues. In DNA form, the CDR3 reads TGTGCCAGTCTCTCAGTGGGGGACAGCCTTCGCTACACCTTC. Translating gives CASLSVGDSLRYTF. The whole variable domain, filled in from reference TRBV19 and TRBJ1-2, reads DGGITQSPKYLFRKEGQNVTLSCEQNLNHDAMYWYRQDPGQGLRLIYYSQIVNDFQKGDIAEGYSVSREKKESFPLTVTSAQKNPTAFYLCASLSVGDSLRYTFGSGTRLTVV.

The chain couples TRBV12-3 or TRBV12-4 to TRBJ2-7; 10 positions agree with TRBD2. Trimming cost V 6 bases and J 6 bases; bases outside gene matches: 5. The CDR3 sequence is 13 residues long. The CDR3 region is CASSPSGGAEQYF. The CDR3 DNA is TGTGCCAGCAGCCCTAGCGGGGGAGCCGAGCAGTACTTC.

This chain links TRBV6-5 with TRBJ1-1; D is ambiguous. V was clipped by 6 bases and J by 0 bases, with 8 bases between them. Germline V gene data show CDR1 as MNHEY and CDR2 as SVGAGI. The CDR3 covers 13 residues. DNA for the CDR3: TGTGCCAGCAGCCGCAGTTTGAACACTGAAGCTTTCTTT. Translating it yields CASSRSLNTEAFF.

V usage is TRBV12-5 and J usage is TRBJ2-2; D is ambiguous. The CDR3 loop spans 17 amino acids. Per germline, CDR1 LGHNT and CDR2 FRNRAP. V lost 5 bases and J 7 bases, leaving 23 bases between the germline ends. CDR3 amino acids: CASGPQVPSSGGGELFF. As DNA, the CDR3 is TGTGCTAGTGGTCCCCAGGTCCCTTCCTCTGGTGGCGGGGAGCTGTTTTTT.

The chain combines TRBV7-9 with TRBJ1-4; 11 bases match TRBD1. The germline CDR1 and CDR2 sequences are SEHNR and FQNEAQ (reference sequence). The CDR3 totals 15 residues. The junction had 0 bases not matched to a gene; V was cut back by 1 base and J by 5 bases. The CDR3 DNA sequence: TGTGCCAGCAGCTTAGGGGACAGGGGGAATGAAAAACTGTTTTTT. Its protein is CASSLGDRGNEKLFF.

This chain's CDR3 is CASSQSRDRGEEKLFF. The CDR3 DNA follows: TGTGCCAGCAGCCAATCCCGGGACAGGGGAGAGGAAAAACTGTTTTTT. The chain links TRBV3-1 (or the pseudogene TRBV3-2) to TRBJ1-4; TRBD1 matches at 10 bases. CDR3 length: 16 amino acids. Losses at the gene ends were 2 bases for V and 8 bases for J; bases not matched to a gene: 8. Germline lookup yields CDR1 LGHDT and CDR2 YNNKEL (reference sequence).

The chain is built from TRBV6-5 and TRBJ2-3; 8 positions match TRBD2. The CDR3 is 12 amino acids. V was clipped by 10 bases and J by 6 bases; unmatched bases: 6. CDR1 and CDR2 (germline): MNHEY, SVGAGI. The CDR3 loop is CATARGGDTQYF. The DNA of the CDR3 is TGTGCCACCGCACGGGGGGGGGATACGCAGTATTTT.

V and J are TRBV4-3 and TRBJ2-7, with 10 bases aligning to TRBD1. Germline-derived CDR1 and CDR2 are LGHNA and YSLEER. CDR3 length: 17 residues. Unmatched junction bases numbered 7, after V lost 0 bases and J lost 2 bases. The CDR3 region is CASSQEGGQGRPYEQYF. The CDR3 coding sequence is TGCGCCAGCAGCCAAGAAGGGGGACAGGGGCGACCCTACGAGCAGTACTTC.

The chain combines TRBV5-1 with TRBJ1-5; 7 nucleotides agree with TRBD1. The CDR3 covers 14 residues. The germline V gene has CDR1 SGHRS and CDR2 YFSETQ. Unmatched junction bases numbered 3, after V lost 0 bases and J lost 6 bases. CDR3 protein: CASSLGGGGQPQHF. CDR3 nucleotide sequence: TGCGCCAGCAGCTTGGGAGGGGGCGGTCAGCCCCAGCATTTT.

The chain links TRBV19 to TRBJ1-2, with D possibly matching TRBD1 (6 bases). This CDR3 is built from 13 residues. The V gene lost 3 bases and the J gene lost 3 bases, with 8 bases spanning the gap. Germline CDR1 reads LNHDA; CDR2 reads SQIVND (reference sequence). Here the CDR3 reads CASSIGGHYGYTF. CDR3 coding DNA: TGTGCCAGTAGTATTGGGGGCCACTATGGCTACACCTTC.

This clone was picked up one time. The CDR3 DNA sequence: TGTGCCAGCAGTTACGGAACAGGGGGTTGGATCCAGCCCCAGCATTTT. It codes for CASSYGTGGWIQPQHF. The chain uses TRBV6-2 or TRBV6-3 and TRBJ1-5, with TRBD1 identical over 8 bases. The germline V gene has CDR1 MNHEY and CDR2 SVGEGT. The CDR3 extends over 16 amino acids. Trimming cost V 2 bases and J 7 bases; bases outside gene matches: 10.

The V call is TRBV5-4, the J call TRBJ2-3; 7 bases are a match to TRBD2. This CDR3 is 15 amino acids long. V lost 0 bases, J lost 3 bases, and 4 bases stayed unmatched. CDR1 is SGHNT, CDR2 YYREEE, per germline (reference sequence). The CDR3 reads CASSLATRGTDTQYF. The CDR3 nucleotides are TGTGCCAGCAGCTTGGCAACGCGGGGGACAGATACGCAGTATTTT.

In this sample, this clone turned up once. The chain uses TRBV12-3 or TRBV12-4 and TRBJ2-1; tentative D call: TRBD2 (5 bases). CDR3 size: 12 residues. With 6 bases removed from V and 12 bases from J, the gap between germline ends came to 15 bases. The DNA for the CDR3 is TGTGCCAGCAGCCCGGACTTTTCCGCGCAGTTCTTC. Its translation is CASSPDFSAQFF.

V gene TRBV5-8 combines with J gene TRBJ1-5; TRBD1 agrees at 7 bases. V lost 1 base to trimming and J lost 7 bases; unmatched junction nucleotides: 5. Germline V gene sequence: CDR1 SGHTS, CDR2 YDEGEE. This CDR3 has 14 residues. For the CDR3, the DNA is TGTGCCAGCAGCTTGCCTCAGGGGGGCCAGCCCCAGCATTTT. Amino acids: CASSLPQGGQPQHF.

The chain employs TRBV5-1 and TRBJ2-1; D possibly corresponds to TRBD2 (5 bases). This CDR3 is 15 amino acids long. The germline V gene has CDR1 SGHRS and CDR2 YFSETQ. The V end lost 0 bases, the J end lost 8 bases, and 15 bases lay between the germline ends. DNA of the CDR3: TGCGCCAGCAGCTTGGCAGGACCCGTCGGGGATGAGCAGTTCTTC. Amino acids: CASSLAGPVGDEQFF.